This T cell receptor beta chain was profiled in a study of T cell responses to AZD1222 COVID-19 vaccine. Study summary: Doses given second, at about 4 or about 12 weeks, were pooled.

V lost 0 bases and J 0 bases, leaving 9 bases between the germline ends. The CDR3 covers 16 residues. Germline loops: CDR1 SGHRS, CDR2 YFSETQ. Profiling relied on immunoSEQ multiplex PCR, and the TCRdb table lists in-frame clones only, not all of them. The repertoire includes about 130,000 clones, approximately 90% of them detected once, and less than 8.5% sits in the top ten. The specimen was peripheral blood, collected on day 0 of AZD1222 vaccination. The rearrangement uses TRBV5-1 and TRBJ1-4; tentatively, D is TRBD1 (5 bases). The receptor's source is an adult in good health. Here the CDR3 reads CASSLAGHATNEKLFF. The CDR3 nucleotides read TGCGCCAGCAGCTTGGCAGGACACGCAACTAATGAAAAACTGTTTTTT.